Here is one T cell receptor (beta chain) with its context. The data stem from a study of shared clonotypes between healthy human individuals. Study in general: There were three CD4 naive, three CD4 memory, two CD8 naive and one CD8 memory plates per donor.

Assay used: immunoSEQ multiplex PCR; TCRdb lists only in-frame clones, some missing. The sample records 2 million to 2.5 million clones, more than 80% being singletons. The CDR3 loop spans 13 amino acids. Between the trimmed V and J ends, which lost 5 bases and 4 bases, there was a span of 10 bases. Germline V gene sequence: CDR1 MNHEY, CDR2 SVGAGI. This clonotype was sampled from a man younger than 35 in good health. Some clones in this sample may be carry-over from other donors' samples. The chain combines TRBV6-5 with TRBJ2-3; a weak D match, TRBD1 (5 bases). Input material: naive CD4+ T cells from PBMCs. The subset was: CD45RA+ positively selected. The CDR3 DNA reads TGTGCCAGCAGTGGCAGGGTACCAGATACGCAGTATTTT. It is translated as CASSGRVPDTQYF.